A selection of T cell receptor beta chains follows, all from one sample in a study of T cell responses to AZD1222 COVID-19 vaccine. Repertoires were generated with immunoSEQ multiplex PCR, while TCRdb's copy carries only in-frame clones and drops some. The profile shows more than 140,000 clones, approximately 93% of them singletons. This material consisted of peripheral blood, taken on day 0 of MenACWY control vaccination. Receptors originate from an adult in good health. CDR3s include the opening cysteine and the closing phenylalanine or tryptophan. A D gene is named only where the DNA matches it firmly. Only some rows state a clone size, as once, few, many or a class for expanded clones.

CDR3aa: CASSYVVSNQPQHF; CDR3nt: TGTGCCAGCAGTTATGTCGTGAGCAATCAGCCCCAGCATTTT; j_gene: TRBJ1-5; abundance: NA; v_gene: TRBV6-6; d_gene: NA
CDR3aa: CASSYSGLGETQYF; CDR3nt: TGTGCCAGCAGTTACTCTGGATTGGGGGAGACCCAGTACTTC; j_gene: TRBJ2-5; abundance: NA; v_gene: TRBV6-2/TRBV6-3; d_gene: NA
CDR3aa: CASSLFRTEDYGYTF; CDR3nt: TGTGCCAGCAGCCTCTTTCGGACAGAGGATTATGGCTACACCTTC; j_gene: TRBJ1-2; abundance: once; v_gene: TRBV4-2; d_gene: NA
CDR3aa: CASSVLQGKLDTGELFF; CDR3nt: TGTGCCAGCAGCGTACTACAGGGGAAGTTGGACACCGGGGAGCTGTTTTTT; j_gene: TRBJ2-2; abundance: NA; v_gene: TRBV7-3; d_gene: TRBD1
CDR3aa: CASTAGWKNTEAFF; CDR3nt: TGTGCCAGCACCGCCGGATGGAAGAACACTGAAGCTTTCTTT; j_gene: TRBJ1-1; abundance: NA; v_gene: TRBV7-9; d_gene: NA
CDR3aa: CASSFGGQLRYTEAFF; CDR3nt: TGTGCCAGCAGCTTCGGAGGTCAACTACGGTACACTGAAGCTTTCTTT; j_gene: TRBJ1-1; abundance: NA; v_gene: TRBV7-9; d_gene: NA
CDR3aa: CASSASGSYGYTF; CDR3nt: TGTGCCAGCAGTGCCTCAGGGAGCTATGGCTACACCTTC; j_gene: TRBJ1-2; abundance: NA; v_gene: TRBV27; d_gene: NA
CDR3aa: CASSSDGGNTEAFF; CDR3nt: TGTGCCAGCAGTTCTGACGGAGGGAACACTGAAGCTTTCTTT; j_gene: TRBJ1-1; abundance: NA; v_gene: TRBV2; d_gene: NA
CDR3aa: CASSLVWDSYTF; CDR3nt: TGTGCCAGCAGCTTAGTTTGGGACAGCTACACCTTC; j_gene: TRBJ1-2; abundance: NA; v_gene: TRBV7-9; d_gene: NA
CDR3aa: CASSLELTGSYEQYF; CDR3nt: TGCGCCAGCAGCTTGGAGTTGACGGGTTCCTACGAGCAGTACTTC; j_gene: TRBJ2-7; abundance: NA; v_gene: TRBV5-1; d_gene: NA
CDR3aa: CSASPAYEQFF; CDR3nt: TGCAGTGCCAGCCCAGCTTATGAGCAGTTCTTC; j_gene: TRBJ2-1; abundance: once; v_gene: TRBV20-1; d_gene: NA
CDR3aa: CSVDSRYSYTEAFF; CDR3nt: TGCAGCGTTGATTCGAGATACTCATACACTGAAGCTTTCTTT; j_gene: TRBJ1-1; abundance: NA; v_gene: TRBV29-1; d_gene: NA
CDR3aa: CASSYRLAETYEQYF; CDR3nt: TGTGCCAGCAGTTACCGGCTAGCGGAAACCTACGAGCAGTACTTC; j_gene: TRBJ2-7; abundance: once; v_gene: TRBV6-5; d_gene: TRBD2
CDR3aa: CAGGEWYEQYF; CDR3nt: TGCGCCGGGGGCGAGTGGTACGAGCAGTACTTC; j_gene: TRBJ2-7; abundance: NA; v_gene: TRBV23-1; d_gene: NA
CDR3aa: CASSPSGLAGSSYNEQFF; CDR3nt: TGTGCCAGCAGTCCCTCTGGGCTAGCAGGTAGCTCCTACAATGAGCAGTTCTTC; j_gene: TRBJ2-1; abundance: NA; v_gene: TRBV6-6; d_gene: NA
CDR3aa: CATQRGGGPKPQHF; CDR3nt: TGTGCCACCCAACGGGGTGGGGGTCCAAAACCCCAGCATTTT; j_gene: TRBJ1-5; abundance: NA; v_gene: TRBV19; d_gene: NA
CDR3aa: CASSWPPTGDQPQHF; CDR3nt: TGTGCCAGCAGTTGGCCCCCGACAGGGGATCAGCCCCAGCATTTT; j_gene: TRBJ1-5; abundance: NA; v_gene: TRBV28; d_gene: TRBD1
CDR3aa: CASSFTSGNTIYF; CDR3nt: TGTGCCAGCAGTTTCACGTCTGGAAACACCATATATTTT; j_gene: TRBJ1-3; abundance: NA; v_gene: TRBV6-5; d_gene: NA
CDR3aa: CASSLGPDNEQFF; CDR3nt: TGTGCCAGCAGCTTAGGGCCCGACAATGAGCAGTTCTTC; j_gene: TRBJ2-1; abundance: NA; v_gene: TRBV5-5; d_gene: NA
CDR3aa: CASSSAGDLQPQHF; CDR3nt: TGTGCCAGTAGTAGCGCAGGGGACCTTCAGCCCCAGCATTTT; j_gene: TRBJ1-5; abundance: NA; v_gene: TRBV19; d_gene: NA
CDR3aa: CASSLSRVGGYTF; CDR3nt: TGTGCCAGCAGTTTATCGAGGGTGGGTGGCTACACCTTC; j_gene: TRBJ1-2; abundance: NA; v_gene: TRBV27; d_gene: NA
CDR3aa: CASSLGESPLHF; CDR3nt: TGTGCCAGCAGCCTAGGGGAGTCACCCCTCCACTTT; j_gene: TRBJ1-6; abundance: NA; v_gene: TRBV13; d_gene: NA
CDR3aa: CASSPGTDDGYTF; CDR3nt: TGTGCCAGCAGCCCCGGGACAGATGATGGCTACACCTTC; j_gene: TRBJ1-2; abundance: NA; v_gene: TRBV3-1/TRBV3-2; d_gene: TRBD1
CDR3aa: CASSFGTGGFQPQHF; CDR3nt: TGTGCCAGCAGCTTTGGGACAGGGGGCTTTCAGCCCCAGCATTTT; j_gene: TRBJ1-5; abundance: NA; v_gene: TRBV5-6; d_gene: TRBD1
CDR3aa: CASSQANEQFF; CDR3nt: TGCGCCAGCAGCCAGGCAAATGAGCAGTTCTTC; j_gene: TRBJ2-1; abundance: once; v_gene: TRBV4-1; d_gene: NA
CDR3aa: CASSRSGYEQYF; CDR3nt: TGTGCCAGCAGCCGCTCCGGGTACGAGCAGTACTTC; j_gene: TRBJ2-7; abundance: NA; v_gene: TRBV7-9; d_gene: NA
CDR3aa: CASSFPQGNNEQYF; CDR3nt: TGTGCCAGCAGTTTCCCACAGGGGAACAACGAGCAGTACTTC; j_gene: TRBJ2-7; abundance: NA; v_gene: TRBV28; d_gene: TRBD1
CDR3aa: CASGLGTGIGNEQFF; CDR3nt: TGTGCTAGTGGTTTGGGGACAGGAATTGGCAATGAGCAGTTCTTC; j_gene: TRBJ2-1; abundance: NA; v_gene: TRBV12-5; d_gene: TRBD1
CDR3aa: CASSTDVDSYEQYF; CDR3nt: TGCGCCAGCAGCACGGACGTGGATTCCTACGAGCAGTACTTC; j_gene: TRBJ2-7; abundance: NA; v_gene: TRBV5-1; d_gene: NA
CDR3aa: CASSPSGAGTDTQYF; CDR3nt: TGCGCCAGCAGCCCCTCCGGGGCGGGCACAGATACGCAGTATTTT; j_gene: TRBJ2-3; abundance: NA; v_gene: TRBV5-1; d_gene: NA